These T cell receptor beta chains were read from a single sample in a study of blood T cell repertoires in COVID-19. Profiled with immunoSEQ multiplex PCR; TCRdb holds only in-frame clones, not every one. The sample gives about 140,000 clones, about three quarters of which show up once; 1.9% is in the top ten. The sequenced sample consisted of peripheral blood. All receptors derive from a woman aged 55-69 years with acute or convalescent COVID-19. The CDR3 runs from the conserved cysteine through the conserved F or W. Fields, in order: J gene, V gene, clone size, D gene, CDR3 protein, CDR3 DNA. The D gene is left open where the match is weak. Not every row has a clone size; where given, it reads once, few, many or a size class.

TRBJ2-1 | TRBV28 | - | TRBD2 | CASSSRFLAPAGPINEQFF | TGTGCCAGCAGTTCTCGTTTCCTGGCCCCAGCGGGGCCGATTAATGAGCAGTTCTTC
TRBJ1-1 | TRBV27 | - | - | CASSRTLNTEAFF | TGTGCCAGCAGCCGGACACTAAACACTGAAGCTTTCTTT
TRBJ2-2 | TRBV12-3/TRBV12-4 | - | - | CASSFHTGELFF | TGTGCCAGCAGTTTTCATACCGGGGAGCTGTTTTTT
TRBJ2-5 | TRBV7-9 | - | - | CASSPVVLRETQYF | TGTGCCAGCAGCCCGGTCGTTCTCAGGGAGACCCAGTACTTC
TRBJ1-1 | TRBV11-3 | - | - | CASSRDKNTEAFF | TGTGCCAGCAGCAGGGACAAGAACACTGAAGCTTTCTTT
TRBJ2-2 | TRBV10-3 | - | TRBD1 | CAISPMLQGATGELFF | TGTGCCATCAGTCCCATGCTACAGGGGGCAACCGGGGAGCTGTTTTTT
TRBJ2-1 | TRBV27 | - | TRBD2 | CASSPLLAGGNEQFF | TGTGCCAGCAGTCCCCTACTAGCGGGAGGAAATGAGCAGTTCTTC
TRBJ2-1 | TRBV2 | - | TRBD2 | CASSKRLAGVHEQFF | TGTGCCAGCAGTAAAAGACTAGCGGGAGTACATGAGCAGTTCTTC
TRBJ2-5 | TRBV7-6 | - | TRBD1 | CASSSGQGMETQYF | TGTGCCAGCAGCTCCGGACAGGGGATGGAGACCCAGTACTTC
TRBJ2-3 | TRBV27 | - | TRBD1 | CASSLQGARDTQYF | TGTGCCAGCAGTCTTCAGGGGGCGAGAGATACGCAGTATTTT
TRBJ1-2 | TRBV9 | once | - | CASSPTGYGYTF | TGTGCCAGCAGCCCGACAGGCTATGGCTACACCTTC
TRBJ1-1 | TRBV5-1 | - | - | CASSSPGYTEAFF | TGCGCCAGCAGTTCCCCGGGGTACACTGAAGCTTTCTTT
TRBJ2-1 | TRBV2 | - | TRBD1 | CASSDTGGTYNEQFF | TGTGCCAGCAGTGATACAGGGGGGACCTACAATGAGCAGTTCTTC
TRBJ2-4 | TRBV2 | - | - | CASSVSGSLAKNIQYF | TGTGCCAGCAGTGTTTCGGGTTCCCTAGCCAAAAACATTCAGTACTTC
TRBJ2-2 | TRBV10-3 | - | - | CAIKGGREKSIGELFF | TGTGCCATCAAGGGTGGTCGGGAGAAGAGTATCGGGGAGCTGTTTTTT
TRBJ2-3 | TRBV6-1 | once | TRBD2 | CASSEGAGGLDTQYF | TGTGCCAGCAGTGAAGGGGCGGGAGGACTAGATACGCAGTATTTT